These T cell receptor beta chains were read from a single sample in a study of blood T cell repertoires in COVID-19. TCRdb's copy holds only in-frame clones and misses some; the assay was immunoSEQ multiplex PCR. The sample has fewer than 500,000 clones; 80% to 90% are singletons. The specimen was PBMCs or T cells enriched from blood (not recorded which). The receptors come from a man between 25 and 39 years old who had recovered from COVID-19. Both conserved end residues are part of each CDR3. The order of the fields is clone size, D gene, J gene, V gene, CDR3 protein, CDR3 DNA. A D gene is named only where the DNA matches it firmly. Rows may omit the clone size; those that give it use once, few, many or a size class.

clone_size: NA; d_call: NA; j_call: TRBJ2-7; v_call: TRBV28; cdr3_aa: CAIQDSSNEQYF; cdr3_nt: TGTGCCATCCAGGACTCATCCAACGAGCAGTACTTC
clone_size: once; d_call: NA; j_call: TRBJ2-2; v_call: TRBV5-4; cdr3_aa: CASSFAGRTTGELFF; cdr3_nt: TGTGCCAGCAGCTTCGCGGGACGGACCACCGGGGAGCTGTTTTTT
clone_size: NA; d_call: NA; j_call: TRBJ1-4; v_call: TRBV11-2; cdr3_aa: CASSSIKHLANEKLFF; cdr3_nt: TGTGCCAGCAGCTCAATAAAACATCTGGCTAATGAAAAACTGTTTTTT
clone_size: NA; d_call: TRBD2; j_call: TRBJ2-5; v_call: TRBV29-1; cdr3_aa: CSESRGAGTKETQYF; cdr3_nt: TGCAGCGAGAGTCGTGGAGCCGGGACTAAAGAGACCCAGTACTTC
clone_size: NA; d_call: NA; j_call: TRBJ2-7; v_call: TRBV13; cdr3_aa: CASSLSGNYEQYF; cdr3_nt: TGTGCCAGCAGTTTATCCGGGAACTACGAGCAGTACTTC
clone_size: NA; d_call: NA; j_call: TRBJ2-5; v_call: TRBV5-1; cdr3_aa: CASSLVPSQGQETQYF; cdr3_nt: TGCGCCAGCAGCTTGGTGCCGTCACAGGGCCAAGAGACCCAGTACTTC
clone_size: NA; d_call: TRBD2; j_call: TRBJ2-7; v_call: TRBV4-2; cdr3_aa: CASSLGGDPSYEQYF; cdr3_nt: TGTGCCAGCAGCCTCGGGGGGGACCCATCCTACGAGCAGTACTTC
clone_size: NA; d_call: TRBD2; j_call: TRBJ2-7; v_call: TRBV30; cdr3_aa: CAWRKGTGNRLAGGPVMSYEQYF; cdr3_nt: TGTGCCTGGAGAAAAGGGACAGGGAATCGGCTAGCGGGAGGGCCAGTAATGTCTTACGAGCAGTACTTC
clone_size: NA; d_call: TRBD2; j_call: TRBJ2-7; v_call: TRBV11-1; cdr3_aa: CASSLLGTTAYEQYF; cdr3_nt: TGTGCCAGCAGCTTATTGGGGACTACCGCCTACGAGCAGTACTTC
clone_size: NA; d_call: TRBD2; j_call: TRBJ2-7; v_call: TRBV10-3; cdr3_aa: CAIRPSGGFYEQYF; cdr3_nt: TGTGCCATCAGACCTAGCGGTGGTTTCTACGAGCAGTACTTC
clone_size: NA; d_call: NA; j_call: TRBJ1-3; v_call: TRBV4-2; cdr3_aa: CASSQDLTDSGNTIYF; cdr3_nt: TGTGCCAGCAGCCAAGATCTAACAGACTCTGGAAACACCATATATTTT
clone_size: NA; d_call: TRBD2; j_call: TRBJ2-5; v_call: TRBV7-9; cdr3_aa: CASSLAGRLYRETQYF; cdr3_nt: TGTGCCAGCAGCTTAGCCGGGAGGCTTTACCGGGAGACCCAGTACTTC